A single T cell receptor beta chain is shown here with its context. No antigen is known for it. Germline-derived CDR1 and CDR2 are SGHRS and YFSETQ. The CDR3 is 14 amino acids. Trimming removed 6 bases from V and 3 bases from J; junction bases left unmatched: 3. TCRdb re-derived calls from the RT-PCR reads in MiXCR, one entry per CDR3 protein. Found here are about 780,000 distinct CDR3 sequences, about 18% of them singletons; the top ten hold about a tenth. This entry belongs to a study of response to subunit inactivated influenza vaccine. Findings and caveats of the study: The authors proposed limited new T cell recruitment per seasonal influenza vaccination.

The chain combines TRBV5-1 with TRBJ2-5; the match to TRBD2 covers 12 bases. The receptor was isolated from a man aged 45-65 years who received an inactivated influenza vaccine. Sequences were derived from PBMCs from blood, sampled 4 to 6 days after vaccination. The CDR3, as DNA: TGCGCCAGCATGACTAGCGGGGGAGAAGAGACCCAGTACTTC. Translated: CASMTSGGEETQYF.